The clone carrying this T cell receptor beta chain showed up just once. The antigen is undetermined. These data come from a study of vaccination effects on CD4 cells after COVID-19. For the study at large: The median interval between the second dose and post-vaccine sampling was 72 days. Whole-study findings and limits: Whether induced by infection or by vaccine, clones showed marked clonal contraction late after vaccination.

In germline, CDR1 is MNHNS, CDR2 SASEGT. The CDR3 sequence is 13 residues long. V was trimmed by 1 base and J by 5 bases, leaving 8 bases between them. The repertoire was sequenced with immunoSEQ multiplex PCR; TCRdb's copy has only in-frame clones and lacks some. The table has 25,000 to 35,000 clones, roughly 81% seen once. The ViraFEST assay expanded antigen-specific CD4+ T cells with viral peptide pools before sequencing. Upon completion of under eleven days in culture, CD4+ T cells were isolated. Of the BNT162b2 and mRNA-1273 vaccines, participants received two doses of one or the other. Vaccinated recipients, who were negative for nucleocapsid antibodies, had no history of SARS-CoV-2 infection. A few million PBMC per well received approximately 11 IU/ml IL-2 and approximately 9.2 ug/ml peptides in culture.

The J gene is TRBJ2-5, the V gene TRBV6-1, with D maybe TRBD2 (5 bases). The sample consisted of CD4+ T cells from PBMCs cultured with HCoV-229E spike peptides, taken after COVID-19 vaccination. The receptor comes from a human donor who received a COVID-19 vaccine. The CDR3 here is CASSEVRGETQYF. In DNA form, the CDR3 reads TGTGCCAGCAGTGAAGTCCGAGGGGAGACCCAGTACTTC.